The rows below give T cell receptor beta chains drawn from one sample of a study of blood T cell repertoires in COVID-19. TCRdb's table, derived via immunoSEQ multiplex PCR, lists solely in-frame clones and lacks some. This sample has roughly 330,000 clones, with 70% to 90% found just once. Sequenced sample: PBMCs or T cells enriched from blood (not recorded which). The receptors were sampled from a woman between 25 and 40 years old who had recovered from COVID-19. The CDR3 runs from the conserved cysteine through the conserved F or W. The D gene is left open where the match is weak. The size field is filled for only some rows; it gives once, few, many or a size class.

size: -; length: 12; D: -; J: TRBJ2-7; V: TRBV5-6; CDR3: CASSSGAYEQYF; DNA: TGTGCCAGCAGCTCAGGTGCCTACGAGCAGTACTTC
size: -; length: 14; D: TRBD1; J: TRBJ2-1; V: TRBV23-1; CDR3: CASRGQDSYNEQFF; DNA: TGCGCCAGCAGGGGACAGGACTCCTACAATGAGCAGTTCTTC
size: -; length: 17; D: TRBD1; J: TRBJ2-2; V: TRBV4-3; CDR3: CASSQDFRTGAAGELFF; DNA: TGCGCCAGCAGCCAAGATTTCAGGACAGGGGCAGCCGGGGAGCTGTTTTTT
size: -; length: 14; D: TRBD1; J: TRBJ1-2; V: TRBV5-1; CDR3: CASSLTTGGYGYTF; DNA: TGCGCCAGCAGCCTAACGACAGGGGGGTATGGCTACACCTTC
size: -; length: 13; D: -; J: TRBJ1-1; V: TRBV16; CDR3: CASSAQGNTEAFF; DNA: TGTGCCAGCAGCGCACAGGGGAACACTGAAGCTTTCTTT
size: -; length: 12; D: -; J: TRBJ2-7; V: TRBV18; CDR3: CASSPLSSEQYF; DNA: TGTGCCAGCTCACCACTATCCAGCGAGCAGTACTTC
size: -; length: 16; D: TRBD2; J: TRBJ2-1; V: TRBV19; CDR3: CASSTLAGASYNEQFF; DNA: TGTGCCAGTAGTACCCTAGCGGGGGCGTCCTACAATGAGCAGTTCTTC
size: few; length: 14; D: -; J: TRBJ2-7; V: TRBV19; CDR3: CATQERARYHEQYF; DNA: TGTGCCACTCAGGAGAGGGCCCGGTACCACGAGCAGTACTTC
size: -; length: 15; D: TRBD1; J: TRBJ2-3; V: TRBV5-6; CDR3: CASSSDRVRTDTQYF; DNA: TGTGCCAGCAGCTCAGACAGGGTACGCACAGATACGCAGTATTTT
size: -; length: 14; D: TRBD1; J: TRBJ1-2; V: TRBV6-1; CDR3: CASSEGQGPYGYTF; DNA: TGTGCCAGCAGTGAGGGACAGGGGCCCTATGGCTACACCTTC
size: -; length: 14; D: TRBD1; J: TRBJ1-5; V: TRBV28; CDR3: CASRWTGAGQPQHF; DNA: TGTGCCAGCAGGTGGACAGGGGCCGGTCAGCCCCAGCATTTT
size: -; length: 14; D: TRBD1; J: TRBJ1-6; V: TRBV6-5; CDR3: CASSRQGADSPLHF; DNA: TGTGCCAGCAGCCGACAGGGGGCAGATTCACCCCTCCACTTT
size: -; length: 15; D: -; J: TRBJ1-4; V: TRBV21-1; CDR3: CASSKVARTNEKLFF; DNA: TGTGCCAGCAGCAAAGTGGCCAGGACTAATGAAAAACTGTTTTTT
size: -; length: 11; D: -; J: TRBJ1-1; V: TRBV19; CDR3: CASSRTVEAFF; DNA: TGTGCCAGTAGTAGGACAGTCGAAGCTTTCTTT
size: -; length: 14; D: -; J: TRBJ1-6; V: TRBV7-3; CDR3: CASSAQGRGSPLHF; DNA: TGTGCCAGCAGCGCGCAGGGAAGAGGTTCACCCCTCCACTTT
size: -; length: 14; D: -; J: TRBJ2-7; V: TRBV3-1/TRBV3-2; CDR3: CASSQALRSYEQYF; DNA: TGTGCCAGCAGCCAAGCGCTACGCTCCTACGAGCAGTACTTC
size: -; length: 16; D: -; J: TRBJ1-4; V: TRBV4-2; CDR3: CASSQESWGQAKKLFF; DNA: TGTGCCAGCAGCCAAGAGTCATGGGGGCAGGCGAAAAAACTGTTTTTT
size: -; length: 15; D: -; J: TRBJ1-2; V: TRBV6-5; CDR3: CASSYAGSQLYGYTF; DNA: TGTGCCAGCAGTTACGCTGGTTCACAGCTCTATGGCTACACCTTC
size: -; length: 15; D: TRBD2; J: TRBJ2-1; V: TRBV7-9; CDR3: CASSLVASGYNEQFF; DNA: TGTGCCAGCAGCTTAGTGGCTAGCGGATACAATGAGCAGTTCTTC
size: few; length: 13; D: -; J: TRBJ1-1; V: TRBV9; CDR3: CASSVTGSGEAFF; DNA: TGTGCCAGCAGCGTAACAGGGTCCGGTGAAGCTTTCTTT
size: -; length: 15; D: -; J: TRBJ1-1; V: TRBV5-1; CDR3: CASSLAWGLYTEAFF; DNA: TGCGCCAGCAGCTTGGCGTGGGGACTCTACACTGAAGCTTTCTTT
size: -; length: 14; D: TRBD2; J: TRBJ2-3; V: TRBV3-1/TRBV3-2; CDR3: CASSESGGADTQYF; DNA: TGTGCCAGCAGCGAAAGCGGGGGGGCAGATACGCAGTATTTT
size: -; length: 13; D: -; J: TRBJ1-4; V: TRBV4-2; CDR3: CASSQPGGEKLFF; DNA: TGTGCCAGCAGCCAGCCGGGGGGTGAAAAACTGTTTTTT
size: -; length: 13; D: -; J: TRBJ1-1; V: TRBV7-2; CDR3: CASSLGAGTEAFF; DNA: TGTGCCAGCAGCTTAGGGGCAGGCACTGAAGCTTTCTTT
size: -; length: 16; D: TRBD2; J: TRBJ2-1; V: TRBV4-2; CDR3: CASSHLERGRGNEQFF; DNA: TGTGCCAGCAGCCACCTAGAGAGAGGGAGGGGCAATGAGCAGTTCTTC
size: -; length: 17; D: -; J: TRBJ1-1; V: TRBV3-1/TRBV3-2; CDR3: CASSQLRDPELNTEAFF; DNA: TGTGCCAGCAGCCAACTGCGGGATCCAGAATTGAACACTGAAGCTTTCTTT
size: -; length: 14; D: -; J: TRBJ1-2; V: TRBV4-1; CDR3: CASSQDRGNRGYTF; DNA: TGCGCCAGCAGCCAAGACAGGGGTAACCGGGGCTACACCTTC
size: -; length: 15; D: -; J: TRBJ2-6; V: TRBV2; CDR3: CASGGGGAGANVLTF; DNA: TGTGCCAGCGGAGGGGGGGGCGCTGGGGCCAACGTCCTGACTTTC
size: -; length: 16; D: TRBD2; J: TRBJ2-1; V: TRBV10-3; CDR3: CAISESGGGAYNEQFF; DNA: TGTGCCATCAGTGAGTCCGGCGGGGGAGCCTACAATGAGCAGTTCTTC
size: -; length: 14; D: -; J: TRBJ1-1; V: TRBV14; CDR3: CASSPLWGDTEAFF; DNA: TGTGCCAGCAGCCCGCTGTGGGGGGACACTGAAGCTTTCTTT
size: -; length: 16; D: TRBD1; J: TRBJ1-3; V: TRBV7-8; CDR3: CASSRGTGISGNTIYF; DNA: TGTGCCAGCAGCCGAGGGACAGGCATATCTGGAAACACCATATATTTT
size: -; length: 16; D: -; J: TRBJ2-3; V: TRBV25-1; CDR3: CASRDGGLSFPDTQYF; DNA: TGTGCCAGCAGGGACGGGGGACTTTCCTTCCCAGATACGCAGTATTTT
size: -; length: 11; D: -; J: TRBJ1-1; V: TRBV7-9; CDR3: CASSLTGEAFF; DNA: TGTGCCAGCAGCCTCACAGGGGAAGCTTTCTTT
size: once; length: 15; D: TRBD1; J: TRBJ1-3; V: TRBV5-1; CDR3: CASSSDTTGRNTIYF; DNA: TGCGCCAGCAGCTCCGATACGACAGGGAGAAACACCATATATTTT
size: -; length: 15; D: TRBD1; J: TRBJ2-7; V: TRBV7-9; CDR3: CASSSKDRDFYEQYF; DNA: TGTGCCAGCAGCTCAAAGGACAGGGATTTTTACGAGCAGTACTTC
size: once; length: 13; D: -; J: TRBJ1-5; V: TRBV9; CDR3: CASSVVPAGAQHF; DNA: TGTGCCAGCAGCGTAGTCCCAGCGGGGGCCCAGCATTTT
size: -; length: 14; D: -; J: TRBJ1-1; V: TRBV5-4; CDR3: CASRDRTADTEAFF; DNA: TGTGCCAGCAGAGACAGGACAGCCGACACTGAAGCTTTCTTT
size: -; length: 15; D: TRBD1; J: TRBJ1-6; V: TRBV7-2; CDR3: CASSPRQGVNSPLHF; DNA: TGTGCCAGCAGCCCGCGACAGGGAGTTAATTCACCCCTCCACTTT
size: once; length: 15; D: -; J: TRBJ1-1; V: TRBV5-4; CDR3: CASSLMGAVGAEAFF; DNA: TGTGCCAGCAGCTTGATGGGGGCTGTCGGGGCTGAAGCTTTCTTT
size: -; length: 12; D: -; J: TRBJ1-6; V: TRBV6-5; CDR3: CAGQTANSPLHF; DNA: TGTGCCGGACAGACAGCAAATTCACCCCTCCACTTT
size: -; length: 16; D: -; J: TRBJ1-3; V: TRBV30; CDR3: CAWSVPSPYSGNTIYF; DNA: TGTGCCTGGAGTGTACCCTCTCCCTACTCTGGAAACACCATATATTTT
size: -; length: 13; D: -; J: TRBJ1-1; V: TRBV7-8; CDR3: CASSPRLDGRAFF; DNA: TGTGCCAGCAGCCCCCGACTGGATGGGAGGGCTTTCTTT
size: -; length: 14; D: TRBD1; J: TRBJ1-6; V: TRBV19; CDR3: CASNHRGANSPLHF; DNA: TGTGCCAGTAACCACAGGGGCGCGAATTCACCCCTCCACTTT
size: -; length: 17; D: TRBD1; J: TRBJ1-6; V: TRBV5-5; CDR3: CASSRARGTGDNSPLHF; DNA: TGTGCCAGCAGCCGAGCCCGCGGGACAGGGGATAATTCACCCCTCCACTTT
size: -; length: 14; D: -; J: TRBJ1-4; V: TRBV6-1; CDR3: CASIGSPLGEKLFF; DNA: TGTGCCAGCATCGGGTCGCCCCTAGGTGAAAAACTGTTTTTT
size: -; length: 13; D: -; J: TRBJ1-2; V: TRBV6-5; CDR3: CASPREPGYGYTF; DNA: TGTGCCAGCCCCAGGGAACCCGGCTATGGCTACACCTTC